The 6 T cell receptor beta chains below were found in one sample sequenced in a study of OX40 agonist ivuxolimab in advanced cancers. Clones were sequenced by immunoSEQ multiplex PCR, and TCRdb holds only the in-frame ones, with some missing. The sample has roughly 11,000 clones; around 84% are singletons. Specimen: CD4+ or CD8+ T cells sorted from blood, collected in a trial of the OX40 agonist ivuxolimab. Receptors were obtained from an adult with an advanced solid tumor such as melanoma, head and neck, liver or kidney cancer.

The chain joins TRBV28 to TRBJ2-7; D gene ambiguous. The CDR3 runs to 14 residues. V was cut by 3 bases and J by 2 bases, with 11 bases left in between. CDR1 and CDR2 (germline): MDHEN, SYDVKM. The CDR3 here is CASSLVNNPYEQYF. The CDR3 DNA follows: TGTGCCAGCAGTTTGGTAAACAACCCCTACGAGCAGTACTTC.

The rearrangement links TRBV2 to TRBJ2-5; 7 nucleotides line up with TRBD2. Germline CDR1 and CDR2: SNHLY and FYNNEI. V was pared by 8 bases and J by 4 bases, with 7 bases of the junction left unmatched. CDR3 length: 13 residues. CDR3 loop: CASLTSPGETQYF. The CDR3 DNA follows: TGTGCCAGCTTGACTAGCCCAGGAGAGACCCAGTACTTC.

The CDR3 DNA is TGTGCCAGCAGCTTGTTACAGTATAATTCACCCCTCCACTTT. Translated: CASSLLQYNSPLHF. This sequence joins TRBV5-5 and TRBJ1-6; the D is unclear. The CDR3 covers 14 residues. Germline values: CDR1 SGHKS, CDR2 YYEKEE (reference sequence). The V end lost 1 base, the J end lost 4 bases, and 6 bases lay between the germline ends.

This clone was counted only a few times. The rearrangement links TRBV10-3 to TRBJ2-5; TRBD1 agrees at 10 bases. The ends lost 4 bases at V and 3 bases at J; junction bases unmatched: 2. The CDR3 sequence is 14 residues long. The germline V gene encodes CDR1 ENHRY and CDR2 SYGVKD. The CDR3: CAISVGQGKETQYF. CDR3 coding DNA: TGTGCCATCAGTGTGGGACAGGGGAAAGAGACCCAGTACTTC.

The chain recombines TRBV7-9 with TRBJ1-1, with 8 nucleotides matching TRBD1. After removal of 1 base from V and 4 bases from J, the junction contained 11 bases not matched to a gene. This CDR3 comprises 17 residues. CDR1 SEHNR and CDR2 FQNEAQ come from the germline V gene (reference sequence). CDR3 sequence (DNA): TGTGCCAGCAGCTTAGGAACAGGGGGAGGATTGTCCACTGAAGCTTTCTTT. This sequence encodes CASSLGTGGGLSTEAFF.

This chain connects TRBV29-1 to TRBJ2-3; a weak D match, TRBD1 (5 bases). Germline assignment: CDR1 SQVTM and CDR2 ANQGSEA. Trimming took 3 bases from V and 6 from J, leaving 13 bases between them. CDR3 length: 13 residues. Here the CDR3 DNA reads TGCAGCGTTGATTGGAGCCAGGGTGATACGCAGTATTTT. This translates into CSVDWSQGDTQYF.